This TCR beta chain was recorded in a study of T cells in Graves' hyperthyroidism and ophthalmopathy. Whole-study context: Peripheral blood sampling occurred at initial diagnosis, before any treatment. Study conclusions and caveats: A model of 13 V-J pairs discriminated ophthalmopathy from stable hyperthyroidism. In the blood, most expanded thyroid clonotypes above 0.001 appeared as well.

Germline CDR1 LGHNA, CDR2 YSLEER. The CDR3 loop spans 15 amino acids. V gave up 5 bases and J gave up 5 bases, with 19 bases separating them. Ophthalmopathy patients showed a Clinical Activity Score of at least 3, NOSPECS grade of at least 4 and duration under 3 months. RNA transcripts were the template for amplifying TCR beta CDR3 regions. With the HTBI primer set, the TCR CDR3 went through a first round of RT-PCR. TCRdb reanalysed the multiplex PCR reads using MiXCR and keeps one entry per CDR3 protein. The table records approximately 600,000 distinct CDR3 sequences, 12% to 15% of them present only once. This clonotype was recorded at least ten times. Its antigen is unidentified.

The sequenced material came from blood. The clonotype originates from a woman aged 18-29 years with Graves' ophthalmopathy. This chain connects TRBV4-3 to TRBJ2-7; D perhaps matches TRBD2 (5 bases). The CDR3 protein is CASSSPGRGSNEQYF. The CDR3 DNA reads TGCGCCAGCAGCTCGCCGGGGAGAGGATCTAACGAGCAGTACTTC.